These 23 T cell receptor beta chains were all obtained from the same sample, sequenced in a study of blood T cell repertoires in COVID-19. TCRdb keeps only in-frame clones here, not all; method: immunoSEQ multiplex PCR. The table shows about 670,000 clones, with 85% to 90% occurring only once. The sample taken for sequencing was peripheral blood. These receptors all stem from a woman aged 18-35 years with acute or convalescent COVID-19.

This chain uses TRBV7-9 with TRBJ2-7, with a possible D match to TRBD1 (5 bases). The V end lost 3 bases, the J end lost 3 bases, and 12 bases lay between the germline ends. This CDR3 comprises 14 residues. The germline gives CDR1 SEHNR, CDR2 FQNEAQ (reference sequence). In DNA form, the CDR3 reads TGTGCCAGCAGCTTTAGGCAGGGAAGCTACGAGCAGTACTTC. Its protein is CASSFRQGSYEQYF.

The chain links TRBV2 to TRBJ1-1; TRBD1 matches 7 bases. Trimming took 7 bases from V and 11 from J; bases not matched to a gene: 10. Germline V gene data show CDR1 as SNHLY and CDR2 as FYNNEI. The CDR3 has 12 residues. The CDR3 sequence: CASIGQAREAFF. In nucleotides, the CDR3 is TGTGCCAGCATAGGACAGGCTAGGGAGGCTTTCTTT.

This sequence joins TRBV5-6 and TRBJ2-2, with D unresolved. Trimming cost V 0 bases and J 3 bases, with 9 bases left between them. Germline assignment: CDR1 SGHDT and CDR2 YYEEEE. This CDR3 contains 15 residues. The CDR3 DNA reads TGTGCCAGCAGCTTGGTGACTCAATACACCGGGGAGCTGTTTTTT. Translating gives CASSLVTQYTGELFF.

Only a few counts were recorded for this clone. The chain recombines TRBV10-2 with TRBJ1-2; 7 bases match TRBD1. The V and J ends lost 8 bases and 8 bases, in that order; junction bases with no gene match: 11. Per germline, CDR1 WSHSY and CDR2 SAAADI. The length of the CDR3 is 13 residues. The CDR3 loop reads CASSPRTGEGYTF. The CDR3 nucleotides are TGCGCCAGCTCCCCTCGGACAGGAGAGGGCTACACCTTC.

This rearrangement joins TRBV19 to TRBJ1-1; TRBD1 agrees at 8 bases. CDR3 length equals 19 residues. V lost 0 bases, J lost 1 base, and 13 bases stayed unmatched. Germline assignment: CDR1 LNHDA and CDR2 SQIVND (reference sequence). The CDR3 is CASSIDSVRGRGRNTEAFF. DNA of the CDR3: TGTGCCAGTAGTATAGATAGTGTCAGGGGGCGAGGCCGGAACACTGAAGCTTTCTTT.

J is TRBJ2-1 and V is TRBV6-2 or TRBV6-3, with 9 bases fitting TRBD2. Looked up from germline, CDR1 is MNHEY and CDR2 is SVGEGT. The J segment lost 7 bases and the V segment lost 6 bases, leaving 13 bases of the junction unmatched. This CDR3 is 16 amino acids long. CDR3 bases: TGTGCCAGCAGCCACCCCCGGCGGGGGGGCAGGAATGAGCAGTTCTTC. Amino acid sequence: CASSHPRRGGRNEQFF.

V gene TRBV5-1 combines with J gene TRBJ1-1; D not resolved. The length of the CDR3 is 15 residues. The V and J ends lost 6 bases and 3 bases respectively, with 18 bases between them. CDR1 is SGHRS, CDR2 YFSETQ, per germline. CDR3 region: CASTLGGGRDTEAFF. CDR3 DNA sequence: TGCGCCAGCACCCTCGGAGGAGGACGTGACACTGAAGCTTTCTTT.

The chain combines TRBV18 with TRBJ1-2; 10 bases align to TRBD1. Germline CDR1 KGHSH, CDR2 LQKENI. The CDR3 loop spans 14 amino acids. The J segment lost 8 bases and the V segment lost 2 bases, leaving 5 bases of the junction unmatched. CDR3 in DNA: TGTGCCAGCTCACCATTTGGGACAGGGGAAGGCTACACCTTC. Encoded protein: CASSPFGTGEGYTF.

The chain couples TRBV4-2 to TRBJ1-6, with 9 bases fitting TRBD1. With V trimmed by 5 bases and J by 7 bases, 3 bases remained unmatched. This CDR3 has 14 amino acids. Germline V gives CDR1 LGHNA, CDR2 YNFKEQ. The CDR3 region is CASSAGQGNSPLHF. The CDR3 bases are TGTGCCAGCAGCGCGGGACAGGGAAATTCACCCCTCCACTTT.

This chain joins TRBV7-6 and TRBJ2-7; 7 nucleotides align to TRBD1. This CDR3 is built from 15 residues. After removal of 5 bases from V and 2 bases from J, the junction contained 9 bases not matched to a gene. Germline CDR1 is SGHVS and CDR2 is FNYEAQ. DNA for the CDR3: TGTGCCAGCAGCAATAGACAGGGCGTGACCTACGAGCAGTACTTC. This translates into CASSNRQGVTYEQYF. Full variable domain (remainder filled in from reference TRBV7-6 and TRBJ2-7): GAGVSQSPRYKVTKRGQDVALRCDPISGHVSLYWYRQALGQGPEFLTYFNYEAQQDKSGLPNDRFSAERPEGSISTLTIQRTEQRDSAMYRCASSNRQGVTYEQYFGPGTRLTVT.

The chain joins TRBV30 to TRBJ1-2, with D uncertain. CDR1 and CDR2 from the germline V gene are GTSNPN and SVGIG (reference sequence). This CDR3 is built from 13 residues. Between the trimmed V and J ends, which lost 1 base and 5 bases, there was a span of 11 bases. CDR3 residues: CAWSAQRTYGYTF. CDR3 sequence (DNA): TGTGCCTGGAGTGCCCAGAGGACTTATGGCTACACCTTC.

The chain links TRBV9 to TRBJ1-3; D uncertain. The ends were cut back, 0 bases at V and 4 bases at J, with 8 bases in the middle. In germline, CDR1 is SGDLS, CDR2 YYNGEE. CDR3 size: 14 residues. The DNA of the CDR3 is TGTGCCAGCAGCGTAGTCAGTACCGGAAACACCATATATTTT. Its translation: CASSVVSTGNTIYF.

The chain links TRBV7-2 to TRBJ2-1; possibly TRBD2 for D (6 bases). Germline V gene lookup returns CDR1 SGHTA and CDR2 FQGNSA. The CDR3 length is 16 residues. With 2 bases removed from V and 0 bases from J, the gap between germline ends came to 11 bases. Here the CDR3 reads CASSLLAHSSYNEQFF. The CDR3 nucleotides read TGTGCCAGCAGCTTACTAGCGCACAGCTCCTACAATGAGCAGTTCTTC.

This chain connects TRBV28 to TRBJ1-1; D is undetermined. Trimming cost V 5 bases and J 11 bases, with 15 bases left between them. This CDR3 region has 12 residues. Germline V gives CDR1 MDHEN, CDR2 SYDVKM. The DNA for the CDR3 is TGTGCCAGCAGTCCCCTATACGGGAAGGCTTTCTTT. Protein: CASSPLYGKAFF.

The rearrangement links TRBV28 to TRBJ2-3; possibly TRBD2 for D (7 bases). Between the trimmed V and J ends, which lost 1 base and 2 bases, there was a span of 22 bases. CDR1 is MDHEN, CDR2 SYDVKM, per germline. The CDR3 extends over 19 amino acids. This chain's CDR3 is CASSLYQAAGASLTDTQYF. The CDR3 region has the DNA TGTGCCAGCAGTTTATATCAGGCGGCGGGGGCCAGCCTCACAGATACGCAGTATTTT.

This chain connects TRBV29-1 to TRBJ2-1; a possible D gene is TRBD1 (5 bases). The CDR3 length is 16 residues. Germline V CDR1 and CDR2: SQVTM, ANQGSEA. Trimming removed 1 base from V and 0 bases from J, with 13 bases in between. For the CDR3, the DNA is TGCAGCGTTGAAGCAGGGAAAGCAAGCTCCTACAATGAGCAGTTCTTC. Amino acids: CSVEAGKASSYNEQFF.

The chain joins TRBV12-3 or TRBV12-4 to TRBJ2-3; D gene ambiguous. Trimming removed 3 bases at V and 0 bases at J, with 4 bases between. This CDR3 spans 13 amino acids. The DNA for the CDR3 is TGTGCCAGCAGTTTTAGCAGCACAGATACGCAGTATTTT. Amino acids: CASSFSSTDTQYF.

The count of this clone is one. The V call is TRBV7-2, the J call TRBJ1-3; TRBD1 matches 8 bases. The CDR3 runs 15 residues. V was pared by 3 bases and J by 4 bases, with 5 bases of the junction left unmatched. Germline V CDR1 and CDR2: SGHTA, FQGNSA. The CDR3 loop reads CASSFGQGVGNTIYF. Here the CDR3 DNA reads TGTGCCAGCAGCTTCGGACAGGGTGTGGGAAACACCATATATTTT.

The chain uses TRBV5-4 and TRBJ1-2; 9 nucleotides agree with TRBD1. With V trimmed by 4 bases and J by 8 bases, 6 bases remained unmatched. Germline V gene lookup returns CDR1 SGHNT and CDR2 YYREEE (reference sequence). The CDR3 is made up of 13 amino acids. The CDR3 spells CASSRGTGSGYTF. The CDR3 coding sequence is TGTGCCAGCAGCCGCGGGACAGGGTCCGGCTACACCTTC.

The DNA of the CDR3 is TGTGCCACCCTTTGGGCAGGGGAGGGTATGAACACTGAAGCTTTCTTT. Translation gives CATLWAGEGMNTEAFF. V is TRBV11-3 and J is TRBJ1-1, with D maybe TRBD1 (6 bases). The germline V gene encodes CDR1 SGHNT and CDR2 YENEEA. The CDR3 runs 16 residues. Deletions cut 10 bases from V and 0 bases from J, with 21 bases between. Drawing the rest from reference TRBV11-3 and TRBJ1-1, the complete variable domain is EAGVVQSPRYKIIEKKQPVAFWCNPISGHNTLYWYLQNLGQGPELLIRYENEEAVDDSQLPKDRFSAERLKGVDSTLKIQPAELGDSAVYLCATLWAGEGMNTEAFFGQGTRLTVV.

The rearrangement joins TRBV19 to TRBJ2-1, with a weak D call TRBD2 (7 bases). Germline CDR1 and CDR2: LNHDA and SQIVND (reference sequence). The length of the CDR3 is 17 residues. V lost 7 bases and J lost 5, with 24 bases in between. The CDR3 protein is CASTWGGTPNIHNEQFF. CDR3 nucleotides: TGTGCCAGTACCTGGGGAGGGACACCCAACATTCACAATGAGCAGTTCTTC.

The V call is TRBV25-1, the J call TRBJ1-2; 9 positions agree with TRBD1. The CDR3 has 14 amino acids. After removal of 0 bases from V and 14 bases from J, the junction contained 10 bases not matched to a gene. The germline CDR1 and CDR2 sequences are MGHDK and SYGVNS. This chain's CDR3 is CASSEYFRDRADTF. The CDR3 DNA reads TGTGCCAGCAGTGAATATTTTAGGGACAGGGCGGATACCTTC.

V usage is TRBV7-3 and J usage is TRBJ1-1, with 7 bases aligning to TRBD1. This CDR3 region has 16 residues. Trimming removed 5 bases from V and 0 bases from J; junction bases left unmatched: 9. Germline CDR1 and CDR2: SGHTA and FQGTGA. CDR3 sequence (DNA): TGTGCCAGCAGCCCCTACCCTGGGACAGTGAACACTGAAGCTTTCTTT. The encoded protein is CASSPYPGTVNTEAFF.